The TCR beta chain under discussion was sequenced for a study of human T cells and chemical hapten exposure. Study context: DPC 0.01% went on the upper back by patch test, with reading at 6 days. Enrolled patients were predominantly female and had alopecia areata, totalis or universalis. Study-wide findings and caveats: Against controls, expanded TCRs gave rise to significantly more large CDR3 similarity clusters. More PT1 expanded TCRs went with higher patch test scores.

As to time point: pre-sensitization, week 0. Stated treatment: therapeutic diphenylcyclopropenone sensitization with weekly scalp DPC. The CDR3 is 15 amino acids. V was pared by 2 bases and J by 3 bases, with 11 bases between. Germline values: CDR1 SGHTA, CDR2 FQGNSA. As for this clonotype: The target antigen is unknown.

TCRdb processed the RACE reads anew with MiXCR; each CDR3 protein has one entry. The sample yields about 120,000 distinct CDR3 sequences, roughly 13% seen once. V gene TRBV7-2 combines with J gene TRBJ2-4; D not certain. This receptor was identified in a woman younger than 30 with alopecia areata. Some clones in this sample may be carry-over from other donors' samples. The source material was whole blood, sampled in connection with sensitization to the hapten diphenylcyclopropenone (DPC). The CDR3 region is CASSLPSGIKNIQYF. CDR3 coding DNA: TGTGCCAGCAGCTTACCGTCTGGCATCAAAAACATTCAGTACTTC.